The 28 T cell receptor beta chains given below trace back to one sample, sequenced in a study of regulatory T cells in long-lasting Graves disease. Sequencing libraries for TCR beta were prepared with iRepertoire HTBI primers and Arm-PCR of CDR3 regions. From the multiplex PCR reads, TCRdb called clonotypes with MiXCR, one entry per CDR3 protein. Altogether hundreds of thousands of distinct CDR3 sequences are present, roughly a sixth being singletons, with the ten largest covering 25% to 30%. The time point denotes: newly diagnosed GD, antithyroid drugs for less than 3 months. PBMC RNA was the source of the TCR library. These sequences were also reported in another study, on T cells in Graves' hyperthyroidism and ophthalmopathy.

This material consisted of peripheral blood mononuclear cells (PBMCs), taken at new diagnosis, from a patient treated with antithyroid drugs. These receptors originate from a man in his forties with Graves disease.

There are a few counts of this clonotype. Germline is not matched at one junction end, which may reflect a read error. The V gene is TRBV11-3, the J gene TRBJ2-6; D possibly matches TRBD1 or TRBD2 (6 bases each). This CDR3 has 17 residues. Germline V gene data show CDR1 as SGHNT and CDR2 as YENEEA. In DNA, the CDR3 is TGCGCCAGCAGCCAAGGGGGACTGGGCTCTGGGGCCAACGTCCTGACTTTC. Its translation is CASSQGGLGSGANVLTF.

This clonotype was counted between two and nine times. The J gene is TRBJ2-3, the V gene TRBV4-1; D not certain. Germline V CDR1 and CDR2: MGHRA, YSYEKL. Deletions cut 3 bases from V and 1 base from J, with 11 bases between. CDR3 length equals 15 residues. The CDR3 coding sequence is TGCGCCAGCAGCCACAGAAGAAGAGGCACAGATACGCAGTATTTT. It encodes CASSHRRRGTDTQYF.

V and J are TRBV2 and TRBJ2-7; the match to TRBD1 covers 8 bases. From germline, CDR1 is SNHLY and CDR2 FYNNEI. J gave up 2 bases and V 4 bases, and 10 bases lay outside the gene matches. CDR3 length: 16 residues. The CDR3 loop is CASSGSGTGLAYEQYF. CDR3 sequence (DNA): TGTGCCAGCAGTGGATCCGGGACAGGCTTAGCCTACGAGCAGTACTTC.

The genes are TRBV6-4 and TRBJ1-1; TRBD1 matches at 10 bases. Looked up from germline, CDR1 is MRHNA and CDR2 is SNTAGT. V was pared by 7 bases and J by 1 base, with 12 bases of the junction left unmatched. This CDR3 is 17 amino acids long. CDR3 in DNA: TGTGCCAGCACTAGGCCCGGGACAGGGGAAGGGAACACTGAAGCTTTCTTT. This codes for CASTRPGTGEGNTEAFF.

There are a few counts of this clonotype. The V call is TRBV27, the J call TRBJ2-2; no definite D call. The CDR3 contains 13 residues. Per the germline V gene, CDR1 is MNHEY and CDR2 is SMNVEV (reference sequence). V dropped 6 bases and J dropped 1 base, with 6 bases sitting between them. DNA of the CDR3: TGTGCCAGCAGAGGACGGAACACCGGGGAGCTGTTTTTT. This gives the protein CASRGRNTGELFF.

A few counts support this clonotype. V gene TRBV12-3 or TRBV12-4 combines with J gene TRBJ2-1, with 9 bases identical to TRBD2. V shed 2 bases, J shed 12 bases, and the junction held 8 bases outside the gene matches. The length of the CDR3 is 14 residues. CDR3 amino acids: CASSLMLAGYGQFF. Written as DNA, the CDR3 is TGTGCCAGCAGTTTAATGCTAGCGGGGTATGGGCAGTTCTTC.

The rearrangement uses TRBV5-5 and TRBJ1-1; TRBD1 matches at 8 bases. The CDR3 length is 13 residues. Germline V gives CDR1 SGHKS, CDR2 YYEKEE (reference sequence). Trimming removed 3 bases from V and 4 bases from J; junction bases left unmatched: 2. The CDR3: CASSWTGFTEAFF. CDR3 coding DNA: TGTGCCAGCAGCTGGACAGGGTTCACTGAAGCTTTCTTT.

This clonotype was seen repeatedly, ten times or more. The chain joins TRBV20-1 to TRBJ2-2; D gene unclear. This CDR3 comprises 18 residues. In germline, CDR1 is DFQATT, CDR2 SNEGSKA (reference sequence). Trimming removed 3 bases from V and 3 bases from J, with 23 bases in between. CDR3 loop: CSASRQRPTQWHTGELFF. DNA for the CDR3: TGCAGTGCTAGTAGGCAGAGACCAACCCAATGGCACACCGGGGAGCTGTTTTTT.

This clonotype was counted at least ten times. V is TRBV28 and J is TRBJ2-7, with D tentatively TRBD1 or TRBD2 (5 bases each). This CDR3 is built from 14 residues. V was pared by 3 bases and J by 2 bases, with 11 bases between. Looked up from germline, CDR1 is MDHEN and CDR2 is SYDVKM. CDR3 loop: CASSFFKGPYEQYF. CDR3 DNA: TGTGCCAGCAGTTTCTTCAAGGGACCCTACGAGCAGTACTTC.

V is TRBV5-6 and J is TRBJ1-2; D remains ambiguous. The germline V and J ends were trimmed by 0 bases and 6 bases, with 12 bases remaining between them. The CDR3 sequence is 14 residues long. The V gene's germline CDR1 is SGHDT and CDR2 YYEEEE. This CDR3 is CASSLDSLLNGYTF. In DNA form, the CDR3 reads TGTGCCAGCAGCTTGGACAGTCTCTTGAATGGCTACACCTTC.

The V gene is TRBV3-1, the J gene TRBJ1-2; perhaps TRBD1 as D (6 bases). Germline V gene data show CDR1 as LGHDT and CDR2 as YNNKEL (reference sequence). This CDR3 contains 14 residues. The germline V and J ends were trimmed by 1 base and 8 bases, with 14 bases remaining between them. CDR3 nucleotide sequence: TGTGCCAGCAGCCAAGGTGTAACAGGGTACGGCTACACCTTC. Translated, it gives CASSQGVTGYGYTF.

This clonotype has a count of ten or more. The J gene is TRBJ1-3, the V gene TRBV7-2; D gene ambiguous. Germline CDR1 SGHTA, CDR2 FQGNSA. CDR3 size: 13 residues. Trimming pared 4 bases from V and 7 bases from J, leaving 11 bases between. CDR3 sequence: CASSSTLGNTIYF. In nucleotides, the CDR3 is TGTGCCAGCAGCTCTACGCTGGGGAACACCATATATTTT.

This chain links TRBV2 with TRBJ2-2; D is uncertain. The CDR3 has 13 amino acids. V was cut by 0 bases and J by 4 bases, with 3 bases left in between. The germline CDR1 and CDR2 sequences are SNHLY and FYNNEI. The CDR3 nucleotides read TGTGCCAGCAGTGAAGCGGGCACCGGGGAGCTGTTTTTT. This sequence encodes CASSEAGTGELFF. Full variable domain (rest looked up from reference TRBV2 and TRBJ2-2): EPEVTQTPSHQVTQMGQEVILRCVPISNHLYFYWYRQILGQKVEFLVSFYNNEISEKSEIFDDQFSVERPDGSNFTLKIRSTKLEDSAMYFCASSEAGTGELFFGEGSRLTVL.

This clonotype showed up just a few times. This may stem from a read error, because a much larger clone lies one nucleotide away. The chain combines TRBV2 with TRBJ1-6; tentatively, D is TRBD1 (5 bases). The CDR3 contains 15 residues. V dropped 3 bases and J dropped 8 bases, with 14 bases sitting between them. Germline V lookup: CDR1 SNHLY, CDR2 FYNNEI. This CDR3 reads CASSEGQGSYSPLHF. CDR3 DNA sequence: TGTGCCAGCAGTGAGGGGCAGGGCTCCTATTCACCCCTCCACTTT.

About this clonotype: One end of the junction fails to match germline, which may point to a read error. The chain's CDR3 is CASSSSFGGGNEKLFF. CDR3 sequence (DNA): TGTGCCAGCAGCTCGTCGTTTGGGGGCGGGAATGAAAAACTGTTTTTT. The chain joins TRBV5-1 to TRBJ1-4, with D possibly being TRBD1 (6 bases). CDR3 length: 16 residues. CDR1 SGHRS and CDR2 YFSETQ come from the germline V gene.

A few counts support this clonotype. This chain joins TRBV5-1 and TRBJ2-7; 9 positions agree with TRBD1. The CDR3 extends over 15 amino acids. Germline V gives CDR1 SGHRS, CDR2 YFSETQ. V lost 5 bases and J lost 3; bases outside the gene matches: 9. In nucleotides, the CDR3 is TGCGCCAGCAGGAGTCTACAGGGGGCGAGCTACGAGCAGTACTTC. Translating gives CASRSLQGASYEQYF.

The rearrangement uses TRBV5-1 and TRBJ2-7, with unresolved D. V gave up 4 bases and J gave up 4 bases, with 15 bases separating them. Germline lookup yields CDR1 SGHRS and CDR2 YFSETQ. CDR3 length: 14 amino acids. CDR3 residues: CASSPQANGYEQYF. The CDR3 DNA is TGCGCCAGCAGCCCACAAGCGAATGGTTACGAGCAGTACTTC.

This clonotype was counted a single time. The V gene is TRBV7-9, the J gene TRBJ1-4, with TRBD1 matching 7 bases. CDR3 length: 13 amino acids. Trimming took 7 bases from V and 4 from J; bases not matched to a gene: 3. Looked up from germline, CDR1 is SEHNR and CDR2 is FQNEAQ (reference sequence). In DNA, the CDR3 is TGTGCCAGCATAGGGACAGATAATGAAAAACTGTTTTTT. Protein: CASIGTDNEKLFF.

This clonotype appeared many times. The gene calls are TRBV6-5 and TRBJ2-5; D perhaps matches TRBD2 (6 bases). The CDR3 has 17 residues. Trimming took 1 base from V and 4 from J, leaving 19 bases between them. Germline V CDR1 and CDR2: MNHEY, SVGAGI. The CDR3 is CASSYYGGTGTRETQYF. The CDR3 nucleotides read TGTGCCAGCAGTTACTACGGAGGGACCGGGACTCGAGAGACCCAGTACTTC.

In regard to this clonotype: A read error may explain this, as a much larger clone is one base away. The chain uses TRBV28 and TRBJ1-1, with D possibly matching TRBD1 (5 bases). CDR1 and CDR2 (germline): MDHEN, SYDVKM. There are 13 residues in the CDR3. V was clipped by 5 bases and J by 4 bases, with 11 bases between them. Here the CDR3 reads CASSPWGGTEAFF. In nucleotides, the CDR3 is TGTGCCAGCAGTCCATGGGGGGGCACTGAAGCTTTCTTT.

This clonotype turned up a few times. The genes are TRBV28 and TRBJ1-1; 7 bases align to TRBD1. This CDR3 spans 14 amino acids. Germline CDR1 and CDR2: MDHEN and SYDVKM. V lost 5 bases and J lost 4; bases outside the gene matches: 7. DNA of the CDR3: TGTGCCAGCAGTGAGACAGGGTTTCCCACTGAAGCTTTCTTT. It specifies CASSETGFPTEAFF.

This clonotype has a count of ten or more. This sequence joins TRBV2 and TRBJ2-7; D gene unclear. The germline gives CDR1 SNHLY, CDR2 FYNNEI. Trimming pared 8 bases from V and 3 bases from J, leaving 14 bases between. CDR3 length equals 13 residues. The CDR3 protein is CASRRVLLYEQYF. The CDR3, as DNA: TGTGCCAGCCGCCGGGTCCTACTCTACGAGCAGTACTTC.

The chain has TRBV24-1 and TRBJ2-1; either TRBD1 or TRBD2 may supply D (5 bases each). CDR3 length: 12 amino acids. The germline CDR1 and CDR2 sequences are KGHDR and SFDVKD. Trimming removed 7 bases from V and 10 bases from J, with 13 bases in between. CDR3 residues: CATSGWGFEQFF. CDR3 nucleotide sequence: TGTGCCACCAGCGGATGGGGGTTCGAGCAGTTCTTC.

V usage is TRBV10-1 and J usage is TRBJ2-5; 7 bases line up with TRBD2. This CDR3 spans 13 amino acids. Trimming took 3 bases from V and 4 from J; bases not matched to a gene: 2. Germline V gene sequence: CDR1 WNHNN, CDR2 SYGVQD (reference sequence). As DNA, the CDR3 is TGCGCCAGCAGTGAAAGCGGGGCAGAGACCCAGTACTTC. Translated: CASSESGAETQYF.

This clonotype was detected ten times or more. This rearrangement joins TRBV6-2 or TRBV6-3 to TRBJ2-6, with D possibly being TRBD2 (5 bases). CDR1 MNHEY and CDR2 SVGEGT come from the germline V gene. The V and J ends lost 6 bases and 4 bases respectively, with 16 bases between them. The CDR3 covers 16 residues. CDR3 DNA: TGTGCCAGCAGCTCGGGAAACCGAGCGGGGGCCAACGTCCTGACTTTC. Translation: CASSSGNRAGANVLTF.

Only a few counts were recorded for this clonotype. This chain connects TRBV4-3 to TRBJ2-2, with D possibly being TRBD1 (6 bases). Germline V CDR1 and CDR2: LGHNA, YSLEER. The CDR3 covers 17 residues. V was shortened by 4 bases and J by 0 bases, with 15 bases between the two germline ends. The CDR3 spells CASSRGQFAANTGELFF. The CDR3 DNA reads TGCGCCAGCAGCCGCGGACAGTTCGCCGCGAACACCGGGGAGCTGTTTTTT.

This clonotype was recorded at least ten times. This CDR3 reads CASSTEQGAYNEQFF. The CDR3 DNA reads TGTGCCAGCAGCACAGAACAGGGGGCCTACAATGAGCAGTTCTTC. The chain has TRBV9 and TRBJ2-1, with 8 positions matching TRBD1. The CDR3 is 15 amino acids. Germline V lookup: CDR1 SGDLS, CDR2 YYNGEE. The V gene end was trimmed by 4 bases and the J gene end by 2 bases; junction bases not matched to a gene: 5.

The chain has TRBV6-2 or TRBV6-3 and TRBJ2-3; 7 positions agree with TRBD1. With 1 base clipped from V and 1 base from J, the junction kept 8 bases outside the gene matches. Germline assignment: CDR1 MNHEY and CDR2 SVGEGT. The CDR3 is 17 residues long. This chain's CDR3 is CASSYLLRQGRTDTQYF. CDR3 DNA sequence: TGTGCCAGCAGTTACTTACTTCGACAGGGACGCACAGATACGCAGTATTTT.